The rows below give T cell receptor beta chains drawn from one sample of a study of human T cells and chemical hapten exposure. Each CDR3 protein is one row after TCRdb ran MiXCR on the RACE reads. Here the sample spans tens of thousands of distinct CDR3 sequences, about 10% being singletons. Sequencing used whole blood, obtained in connection with sensitization to the hapten diphenylcyclopropenone (DPC). Receptor source: a woman aged 50 to 65 with alopecia areata. Some clones in this sample may be carry-over from other donors' samples. The CDR3 runs from the conserved cysteine through the conserved F or W. A D gene is named only where the DNA matches it firmly. Where a row states a size, it is once, few, many or the class of an expanded clone; other rows omit it.

d_call: TRBD1
j_call: TRBJ1-5
v_call: TRBV12-3/TRBV12-4
clone_size: many
cdr3_aa: CASRRAGTVNQPQHF
cdr3_nt: TGTGCCAGCAGGAGGGCCGGGACAGTCAATCAGCCCCAGCATTTT

d_call: .
j_call: TRBJ2-1
v_call: TRBV7-6
clone_size: few
cdr3_aa: CASSLGAAGPVLSSYNEQFF
cdr3_nt: TGTGCCAGCAGCTTAGGGGCGGCGGGCCCCGTACTCAGCTCCTACAATGAGCAGTTCTTC

d_call: TRBD2
j_call: TRBJ2-1
v_call: TRBV29-1
clone_size: many
cdr3_aa: CSARLAMAGEQFF
cdr3_nt: TGCAGCGCCAGACTAGCTATGGCGGGTGAGCAGTTCTTC

d_call: .
j_call: TRBJ2-5
v_call: TRBV7-2
clone_size: few
cdr3_aa: CASRSLKTQYF
cdr3_nt: TGTGCCAGTAGGAGTTTGAAGACCCAGTACTTC

d_call: .
j_call: TRBJ2-7
v_call: TRBV29-1
clone_size: many
cdr3_aa: CSVDLLEEQYF
cdr3_nt: TGCAGCGTTGATTTGTTGGAAGAGCAGTACTTC

d_call: TRBD2
j_call: TRBJ2-3
v_call: TRBV5-1
clone_size: many
cdr3_aa: CASSLVGRGSTDTQYF
cdr3_nt: TGCGCCAGCAGCTTGGTAGGGCGGGGGAGCACAGATACGCAGTATTTT

d_call: .
j_call: TRBJ2-5
v_call: TRBV7-2
clone_size: .
cdr3_aa: CASSLQPSSTETQYF
cdr3_nt: TGTGCCAGCAGCTTACAGCCGTCTAGCACGGAGACCCAGTACTTC

d_call: TRBD1
j_call: TRBJ1-5
v_call: TRBV6-2/TRBV6-3
clone_size: many
cdr3_aa: CASKPAIPGTAANQPQHF
cdr3_nt: TGTGCCAGCAAGCCCGCTATTCCCGGGACAGCGGCGAATCAGCCCCAGCATTTT

d_call: TRBD2
j_call: TRBJ2-1
v_call: TRBV12-3/TRBV12-4
clone_size: many
cdr3_aa: CASSLGTRNEQFF
cdr3_nt: TGTGCCAGCAGTTTGGGGACTAGGAATGAGCAGTTCTTC

d_call: .
j_call: TRBJ2-5
v_call: TRBV7-9
clone_size: many
cdr3_aa: CASSSLEARGETQYF
cdr3_nt: TGTGCCAGCAGCTCCCTAGAGGCACGGGGGGAGACCCAGTACTTC

d_call: .
j_call: TRBJ2-6
v_call: TRBV12-3/TRBV12-4
clone_size: few
cdr3_aa: CASSLSWGPVSGANVLTF
cdr3_nt: TGTGCCAGCAGTTTATCCTGGGGGCCTGTCTCTGGGGCCAACGTCCTGACTTTC

d_call: .
j_call: TRBJ2-6
v_call: TRBV21-1
clone_size: .
cdr3_aa: CASSLPKLGANVLTF
cdr3_nt: TGTGCCAGCAGCCTTCCGAAGCTTGGGGCCAACGTCCTGACTTTC

d_call: TRBD1
j_call: TRBJ2-5
v_call: TRBV7-3
clone_size: many
cdr3_aa: CASSLTHIGTAQETQYF
cdr3_nt: TGTGCCAGCAGCTTAACGCACATCGGGACAGCCCAAGAGACCCAGTACTTC

d_call: .
j_call: TRBJ1-2
v_call: TRBV29-1
clone_size: few
cdr3_aa: CSVEDVPYGYTF
cdr3_nt: TGCAGCGTTGAAGATGTCCCGTATGGCTACACCTTC

d_call: .
j_call: TRBJ1-5
v_call: TRBV7-9
clone_size: many
cdr3_aa: CASSAGYQPQHF
cdr3_nt: TGTGCCAGCAGCGCCGGCTATCAGCCCCAGCATTTT

d_call: .
j_call: TRBJ1-2
v_call: TRBV6-5
clone_size: few
cdr3_aa: CASSYDKFNYGYTF
cdr3_nt: TGTGCCAGCAGTTACGACAAGTTTAACTATGGCTACACCTTC

d_call: .
j_call: TRBJ2-1
v_call: TRBV3-1
clone_size: .
cdr3_aa: CAISPSLAGRRYNEQFF
cdr3_nt: TGTGCCATCAGCCCTTCCCTAGCTGGGAGGAGGTACAATGAGCAGTTCTTC

d_call: .
j_call: TRBJ2-7
v_call: TRBV20-1
clone_size: .
cdr3_aa: CSASFLRGPRNEQYF
cdr3_nt: TGCAGTGCTAGTTTTCTCCGGGGGCCTCGGAACGAGCAGTACTTC